This T cell receptor (beta chain) was captured by sequencing in a study of T cell repertoires in cytomegalovirus infection. Study information: Based on public TCR beta signatures, there were indications of CMV infection and of a matching HLA type. Study-level results: CMV-specific TCR beta clonotypes restricted by HLA-C were the ones dominating the ex vivo response. There were carriers of CMV plus the relevant HLA, and cumulative public TCR beta family frequency identified them.

Trimming left V 5 bases short and J 8 bases short, with 18 bases between. Per germline, CDR1 SEHNR and CDR2 FQNEAQ (reference sequence). This CDR3 spans 14 amino acids. Details on this clonotype: What it recognizes is unknown.

TCRdb used MiXCR to reprocess the reads, holding one entry per CDR3 protein. The sample contains 400,000 or so distinct CDR3 sequences, approximately 32% of which appear only once. The sequenced material came from PBMCs. The clonotype originates from a human donor in good health (CMV status not recorded). Some clones in this sample may be carry-over from other donors' samples. This chain connects TRBV7-9 to TRBJ1-2, with D possibly being TRBD1 (5 bases). CDR3 DNA: TGTGCCAGCAGCGCCGAGGGCTTAGGGGCCGGCTACACCTTC. Translating it yields CASSAEGLGAGYTF.